The entry that follows covers one TCR beta chain sequence. What it binds is not known. The data were taken from a study of OX40 agonist ivuxolimab in advanced cancers. Profiling relied on immunoSEQ multiplex PCR, and the TCRdb table lists in-frame clones only, not all of them. This table holds about 50,000 clones, approximately 92% found once. The study's findings and limits: Clonal expansion was seen in CD4+ and CD8+ blood T cells by week 6 at 0.1 to 3.0 mg/kg.

Trimming shortened V by 4 bases and J by 9 bases, and 7 bases separated the two germline ends. The CDR3 is 11 residues long. Looked up from germline, CDR1 is SGHAT and CDR2 is FQNNGV. The sequencing used CD4+ or CD8+ T cells sorted from blood, collected in a trial of the OX40 agonist ivuxolimab. The TCR was taken from an adult with an advanced solid tumor such as melanoma, head and neck, liver or kidney cancer. This chain links TRBV11-2 with TRBJ2-1; the D is unclear. The CDR3, as DNA: TGTGCCAGCAGCTCCTCGGGTGAGCAGTTCTTC. Protein sequence: CASSSSGEQFF.